This T cell receptor (beta chain) emerged from a study of shared clonotypes between healthy human individuals. The germline gives CDR1 SGHVS, CDR2 FQNEAQ. The CDR3 has 12 residues. V was trimmed by 5 bases and J by 3 bases, leaving 5 bases between them. Clones were sequenced by immunoSEQ multiplex PCR, and TCRdb holds only the in-frame ones, with some missing. The table includes around 690,000 clones, around 90% detected once. The sample taken for sequencing was memory CD8+ T cells from PBMCs. Subset: CD45RO+ cells pooled with CCR7-negative TemRA cells. The chain carries TRBV7-8 and TRBJ1-3, with a weak D call TRBD1 (5 bases). The sequence was obtained from a man between 18 and 35 years old in good health. Some clones in this sample may be carry-over from other donors' samples. CDR3 region: CASSDSGNTIYF. The CDR3 nucleotides are TGTGCCAGCAGCGACAGTGGAAACACCATATATTTT.